This T cell receptor (beta chain) appears in the sequencing data of a study of blood T cell repertoires in COVID-19. For the study at large: PBMCs, B-cell-depleted T cells, or T cells were the source of the cDNA or gDNA that made up the material.

Data came from immunoSEQ multiplex PCR; TCRdb stores just in-frame clones and leaves some out. The sample consists of 180,000 or so clones, roughly four fifths of them appearing once. Participant age was roughly 18 to 90 years, and participants resided in 20 to 30 US areas. Cohort 3 donors were reported recovered after two negative PCRs, clearance, or symptom resolution. This receptor was identified in a middle-aged man who had recovered from COVID-19. The sample consisted of PBMCs or T cells enriched from blood (not recorded which).

The CDR3 region is CASSLFGETGETQYF. The CDR3 DNA reads TGCGCCAGCAGCTTGTTCGGGGAAACGGGAGAGACCCAGTACTTC. The gene calls are TRBV5-1 and TRBJ2-5, with D perhaps TRBD2 (5 bases). The CDR3 length is 15 residues. V was clipped by 1 base and J by 4 bases, with 14 bases between them. Germline V gene data show CDR1 as SGHRS and CDR2 as YFSETQ.